The clone carrying this T cell receptor (beta chain) was found many times. The antigen is not known. Researchers built TCR beta libraries using quantitative 5'-RACE with molecular barcodes. TCRdb passed the 5' RACE reads through MiXCR, listing each CDR3 protein once. The sample has a few hundred thousand distinct CDR3 sequences, approximately 7.3% seen once. This sample was included in a study of CD8 T cells in ankylosing spondylitis. The study, taken as a whole, reports: In the blood and synovial fluid of reactive arthritis, some motif variants had been previously reported. Characteristic of ankylosing spondylitis blood, it appeared, was a TCR beta motif comprising about eight highly homologous variants. Relatively scarce in peripheral blood, disease-linked clones were CD8+. In ankylosing spondylitis patients, matched synovial fluid reportedly showed significant enrichment of disease-linked clones.

The receptor comes from a male donor with ankylosing spondylitis. The sequenced sample consisted of blood, either unsorted or a sorted T cell fraction (not recorded which).

The CDR3 DNA reads as TGTGCCAGCAGCTTAGACTCCAGCCCGACAGGGGGCTTTGTCTATGGCTACACCTTC. Residues: CASSLDSSPTGGFVYGYTF. This sequence joins TRBV11-2 and TRBJ1-2, with 10 positions matching TRBD1. CDR1 is SGHAT and CDR2 is FQNNGV in the germline V gene. CDR3 length: 19 residues. Germline trimming cut 0 bases from V and 4 bases from J; bases unmatched to any gene: 14.